The 26 T cell receptor beta chains below were found in one sample sequenced in a study of OX40 agonist ivuxolimab in advanced cancers. This table comes from immunoSEQ multiplex PCR, and its TCRdb copy is limited to in-frame clones, with some not included. Among about 86,000 clones listed, under 95% were seen once. Sample: CD4+ or CD8+ T cells sorted from blood, taken in a trial of the OX40 agonist ivuxolimab. The receptors shown here come from an adult with an advanced solid tumor such as melanoma, head and neck, liver or kidney cancer.

The chain joins TRBV6-1 to TRBJ1-5, with a weak D call TRBD1 (5 bases). V lost 6 bases, J lost 3 bases, and 12 bases lay in between. Looked up from germline, CDR1 is MNHNS and CDR2 is SASEGT. The CDR3 is made up of 14 amino acids. The CDR3 spells CASRSGAINQPQHF. CDR3 in DNA: TGTGCCAGCAGGTCCGGGGCGATCAATCAGCCCCAGCATTTT.

CDR3 DNA sequence: TGCGCCAGCAGCGACACGACAGGGCTCGAAAAACTGTTTTTT. Translated: CASSDTTGLEKLFF. The chain links TRBV5-1 to TRBJ1-4, with 7 bases fitting TRBD1. CDR3 size: 14 residues. The V gene end was trimmed by 4 bases and the J gene end by 8 bases; junction bases not matched to a gene: 8. The germline CDR1 and CDR2 sequences are SGHRS and YFSETQ.

The rearrangement uses TRBV6-1 and TRBJ2-2, with D perhaps matching TRBD1 or TRBD2 (5 bases each). The V end was cut by 8 bases, the J end by 1 base, with 14 bases between. This CDR3 contains 15 residues. From germline, CDR1 is MNHNS and CDR2 SASEGT. DNA of the CDR3: TGTGCCAGCCACCCTGGGACGCAGAACACCGGGGAGCTGTTTTTT. The encoded protein is CASHPGTQNTGELFF.

The V and J genes are TRBV11-2 and TRBJ2-2, with 7 positions matching TRBD2. CDR3 length: 16 residues. With 1 base clipped from V and 1 base from J, the junction kept 3 bases outside the gene matches. Germline CDR1 and CDR2: SGHAT and FQNNGV. The CDR3 DNA follows: TGTGCCAGCAGCTTAGCGCCTAGCGGGAACACCGGGGAGCTGTTTTTT. It is translated as CASSLAPSGNTGELFF.

The J gene is TRBJ2-2, the V gene TRBV11-2; TRBD1 is a possible D gene (5 bases). The V and J ends lost 6 bases and 3 bases respectively, with 11 bases between them. The germline gives CDR1 SGHAT, CDR2 FQNNGV. The CDR3 sequence is 14 residues long. The CDR3 region has the DNA TGTGCCAGCAGGGTGGACACCTACACCGGGGAGCTGTTTTTT. Protein product: CASRVDTYTGELFF.

The V gene is TRBV10-3, the J gene TRBJ2-3; TRBD2 might be the D (6 bases). The CDR3 extends over 13 amino acids. Trimming pared 4 bases from V and 2 bases from J, leaving 7 bases between. Germline V gene data show CDR1 as ENHRY and CDR2 as SYGVKD. DNA for the CDR3: TGTGCCATCAGTGGGACTAACACAGATACGCAGTATTTT. Residues: CAISGTNTDTQYF.

The chain uses TRBV7-9 and TRBJ1-1; D gene uncertain. CDR1 and CDR2 (germline): SEHNR, FQNEAQ (reference sequence). Trimming removed 2 bases from V and 0 bases from J, with 13 bases in between. CDR3 length: 16 residues. CDR3 region: CASSLIRGTMNTEAFF. The CDR3 coding sequence is TGTGCCAGCAGCTTAATCCGGGGAACGATGAACACTGAAGCTTTCTTT.

This chain connects TRBV28 to TRBJ2-2; D remains unclear. CDR1 and CDR2 from the germline V gene are MDHEN and SYDVKM. This CDR3 has 14 amino acids. Trimming pared 4 bases from V and 2 bases from J, leaving 8 bases between. CDR3 in DNA: TGTGCCAGCAGTTCGCCCTACAACACCGGGGAGCTGTTTTTT. Residues: CASSSPYNTGELFF. The variable domain in full, completed from reference TRBV28 and TRBJ2-2, reads DVKVTQSSRYLVKRTGEKVFLECVQDMDHENMFWYRQDPGLGLRLIYFSYDVKMKEKGDIPEGYSVSREKKERFSLILESASTNQTSMYLCASSSPYNTGELFFGEGSRLTVL.

The J gene is TRBJ1-1, the V gene TRBV12-5; D unresolved. V was pared by 6 bases and J by 6 bases, with 8 bases between. Germline lookup yields CDR1 LGHNT and CDR2 FRNRAP. This CDR3 region has 11 residues. DNA for the CDR3: TGTGCTAGTGGAAGGGAGGCTGAAGCTTTCTTT. This gives the protein CASGREAEAFF.

This rearrangement joins TRBV6-5 to TRBJ2-7, with 7 positions matching TRBD1. V shed 6 bases, J shed 5 bases, and the junction held 10 bases outside the gene matches. Germline-derived CDR1 and CDR2 are MNHEY and SVGAGI. The CDR3 is made up of 14 amino acids. The CDR3 reads CASRGRRGSHEQYF. The CDR3 DNA reads as TGTGCCAGCAGGGGTCGCAGGGGGTCCCACGAGCAGTACTTC.

The chain is built from TRBV6-5 and TRBJ2-7; D perhaps matches TRBD1 (8 bases). Germline V CDR1 and CDR2: MNHEY, SVGAGI. The CDR3 has 15 residues. The germline V and J ends were trimmed by 0 bases and 5 bases, with 14 bases remaining between them. The DNA of the CDR3 is TGTGCCAGCAGTTACTCGACAGGGGAGGGCCACGAGCAGTACTTC. Its protein is CASSYSTGEGHEQYF.

The gene calls are TRBV27 and TRBJ1-2; D is perhaps TRBD1 (6 bases). V was clipped by 6 bases and J by 4 bases, with 9 bases between them. This CDR3 region has 12 residues. Germline CDR1 reads MNHEY; CDR2 reads SMNVEV (reference sequence). In DNA form, the CDR3 reads TGTGCCAGCAGCGAAGGGGGCTATGGCTACACCTTC. It codes for CASSEGGYGYTF.

The chain links TRBV30 to TRBJ1-2; D is undetermined. The CDR3 is 14 amino acids. The germline V and J ends were trimmed by 3 bases and 1 base, with 12 bases remaining between them. Germline assignment: CDR1 GTSNPN and CDR2 SVGIG (reference sequence). The CDR3 reads CAWRPTTGNYGYTF. DNA for the CDR3: TGTGCCTGGAGACCAACGACGGGTAACTATGGCTACACCTTC.

This chain connects TRBV11-3 to TRBJ2-1; the D is unclear. The ends were cut back, 5 bases at V and 9 bases at J, with 8 bases in the middle. Looked up from germline, CDR1 is SGHNT and CDR2 is YENEEA. This CDR3 has 11 amino acids. The CDR3 bases are TGTGCCAGCAGCGCCCAGAGTGAGCAGTTCTTC. It encodes CASSAQSEQFF.

The chain has TRBV19 and TRBJ2-1; possible D gene TRBD2, 7 bases. The CDR3 has 16 amino acids. CDR1 and CDR2 (germline): LNHDA, SQIVND (reference sequence). The V and J ends lost 0 bases and 4 bases respectively, with 13 bases between them. CDR3 nucleotides: TGTGCCAGTAGTATAGAGGGAGGGGGAGGTTACAATGAGCAGTTCTTC. Amino acids: CASSIEGGGGYNEQFF. Full variable domain (remainder filled in from reference TRBV19 and TRBJ2-1): DGGITQSPKYLFRKEGQNVTLSCEQNLNHDAMYWYRQDPGQGLRLIYYSQIVNDFQKGDIAEGYSVSREKKESFPLTVTSAQKNPTAFYLCASSIEGGGGYNEQFFGPGTRLTVL.

This clone occurred a few times. The V and J genes are TRBV9 and TRBJ2-5; D might be TRBD2 (6 bases). This CDR3 region has 15 residues. V shed 0 bases and J shed 1 base, with 10 bases lying between them. CDR1 is SGDLS, CDR2 YYNGEE, per germline. CDR3 DNA: TGTGCCAGCAGCGTAGTTGGGGGGTCCCAAGAGACCCAGTACTTC. The encoded protein is CASSVVGGSQETQYF.

The chain couples TRBV2 to TRBJ2-3, with D perhaps TRBD2 (5 bases). With 6 bases removed from V and 2 bases from J, the gap between germline ends came to 15 bases. Germline values: CDR1 SNHLY, CDR2 FYNNEI. CDR3 length equals 15 residues. CDR3 DNA sequence: TGTGCCAGCAGCGAGACTACACTTTCCACAGATACGCAGTATTTT. Translation gives CASSETTLSTDTQYF.

The J gene is TRBJ2-1, the V gene TRBV5-8; D not resolved. Germline V lookup: CDR1 SGHTS, CDR2 YDEGEE. The CDR3 loop spans 13 amino acids. V lost 3 bases, J lost 7 bases, and 11 bases lay in between. DNA of the CDR3: TGTGCCAGCAGCTGGGCCTCCGCAAATGAGCAGTTCTTC. Encoded protein: CASSWASANEQFF.

The chain combines TRBV2 with TRBJ2-7, with 9 bases fitting TRBD2. There are 15 residues in the CDR3. CDR1 is SNHLY, CDR2 FYNNEI, per germline. With 3 bases clipped from V and 6 bases from J, the junction kept 9 bases outside the gene matches. This CDR3 is CASSDNSGSSFEQYF. The CDR3 DNA sequence: TGTGCCAGCAGTGATAATAGCGGGAGCTCATTCGAGCAGTACTTC.

V and J are TRBV7-9 and TRBJ2-7, with 8 bases fitting TRBD1. In germline, CDR1 is SEHNR, CDR2 FQNEAQ (reference sequence). This CDR3 is built from 14 residues. The J segment lost 2 bases and the V segment lost 5 bases, leaving 5 bases of the junction unmatched. CDR3 sequence reads: CASSPDRAPYEQYF. CDR3 DNA sequence: TGTGCCAGCAGCCCGGACAGGGCCCCCTACGAGCAGTACTTC.

V is TRBV2 and J is TRBJ1-1; no definite D call. Trimming pared 1 base from V and 8 bases from J, leaving 5 bases between. This CDR3 contains 11 residues. Germline CDR1 and CDR2: SNHLY and FYNNEI. The DNA for the CDR3 is TGTGCCAGCAGTGAAGACGGGGAAGCTTTCTTT. It yields the protein CASSEDGEAFF.

The chain has TRBV18 and TRBJ2-2; tentatively, D is TRBD1 (6 bases). The germline CDR1 and CDR2 sequences are KGHSH and LQKENI. Trimming shortened V by 2 bases and J by 2 bases, and 12 bases separated the two germline ends. The CDR3 is 16 residues long. The DNA for the CDR3 is TGTGCCAGCTCACCATCGGGACAACCTAACACCGGGGAGCTGTTTTTT. Translation: CASSPSGQPNTGELFF.

V usage is TRBV30 and J usage is TRBJ1-5; D not resolved. The CDR3 runs 19 residues. Germline-derived CDR1 and CDR2 are GTSNPN and SVGIG (reference sequence). Between the trimmed V and J ends, which lost 0 bases and 0 bases, there was a span of 21 bases. The CDR3 DNA follows: TGTGCCTGGAGTGTAAGGCGGGAAGGAAGGTCGTATAGCAATCAGCCCCAGCATTTT. Translation: CAWSVRREGRSYSNQPQHF.

The chain combines TRBV18 with TRBJ2-7, with D perhaps being TRBD1 or TRBD2 (5 bases each). V lost 6 bases and J 0 bases, leaving 12 bases between the germline ends. Germline CDR1 is KGHSH and CDR2 is LQKENI. There are 14 residues in the CDR3. This CDR3 reads CASSGTASSYEQYF. CDR3 sequence (DNA): TGTGCCAGCTCCGGGACGGCTAGCTCCTACGAGCAGTACTTC.

The sample holds one count of this clone. The V and J genes are TRBV28 and TRBJ2-2, with D possibly TRBD2 on 6 matching bases. The V and J ends lost 6 bases and 3 bases respectively, with 14 bases between them. In germline, CDR1 is MDHEN, CDR2 SYDVKM. This CDR3 is 15 amino acids long. CDR3 DNA sequence: TGTGCCAGCAGCAAACAAGGGACTTACACCGGGGAGCTGTTTTTT. Amino acids: CASSKQGTYTGELFF.

This rearrangement joins TRBV19 to TRBJ2-7; TRBD1 matches 9 bases. CDR1 and CDR2 (germline): LNHDA, SQIVND (reference sequence). V gave up 2 bases and J gave up 1 base; unmatched junction bases: 6. The CDR3 consists of 16 residues. The CDR3 here is CASSISTGGTSYEQYF. CDR3 nucleotide sequence: TGTGCCAGTAGTATATCGACAGGGGGGACTTCCTACGAGCAGTACTTC.